The rows below give T cell receptor beta chains drawn from one sample of a study of cytomegalovirus exposure and HLA in healthy donors. Clones were sequenced by immunoSEQ multiplex PCR, and TCRdb holds only the in-frame ones, with some missing. Of 130,000 to 150,000 clones in the sample, almost 85% were seen once. Sequences were obtained from PBMCs. The receptors originated from a woman aged 60-75 years in good health and CMV-seropositive. Both conserved end residues are part of each CDR3. D genes are given only for firm matches. A row's size may be missing; if present it is once, few, many or a size class.

TRBD1,TRBJ2-7,NA,TRBV5-1,TGCGCCAGCAGCTTGGGGACAGGGTTCTACGAGCAGTACTTC,CASSLGTGFYEQYF
TRBD1,TRBJ2-7,once,TRBV6-5,TGTGCCAGCAGAGCCGGGACAGGGGTCCACGAGCAGTACTTC,CASRAGTGVHEQYF
NA,TRBJ2-7,NA,TRBV12-2,TGTGCAAGTCGCTTAGACGTCCGGGACAGGCCCTACGAGCAGTACTTC,CASRLDVRDRPYEQYF
TRBD1,TRBJ1-5,NA,TRBV6-4,TGTGCCAGCAGACCAACAGGGGGCCCCAATCAGCCCCAGCATTTT,CASRPTGGPNQPQHF
NA,TRBJ2-2,NA,TRBV18,TGTGCCAGCTCCCCCGCCGGGGAGCTGTTTTTT,CASSPAGELFF
NA,TRBJ1-2,few,TRBV30,TGTGCCTGGAGTGTACGGCAAGGCGCGGTATTC,CAWSVRQGAVF
TRBD1,TRBJ1-4,NA,TRBV15,TGTGCCACCAGCGGACTTCACAGGGGGGAGAATGAAAAACTGTTTTTT,CATSGLHRGENEKLFF
TRBD1,TRBJ1-5,NA,TRBV28,TGTGCCAGCAGTTTAGCTACAGGGGGCTGGAGCAATCAGCCCCAGCATTTT,CASSLATGGWSNQPQHF
NA,TRBJ2-1,NA,TRBV29-1,TGCAGCGCTACAGGGACTACCCCCCCGTTCTTC,CSATGTTPPFF
NA,TRBJ2-2,NA,TRBV7-3,TGTGCCAGCAGCTTATGGGCAGGGAACACCGGGGAGCTGTTTTTT,CASSLWAGNTGELFF